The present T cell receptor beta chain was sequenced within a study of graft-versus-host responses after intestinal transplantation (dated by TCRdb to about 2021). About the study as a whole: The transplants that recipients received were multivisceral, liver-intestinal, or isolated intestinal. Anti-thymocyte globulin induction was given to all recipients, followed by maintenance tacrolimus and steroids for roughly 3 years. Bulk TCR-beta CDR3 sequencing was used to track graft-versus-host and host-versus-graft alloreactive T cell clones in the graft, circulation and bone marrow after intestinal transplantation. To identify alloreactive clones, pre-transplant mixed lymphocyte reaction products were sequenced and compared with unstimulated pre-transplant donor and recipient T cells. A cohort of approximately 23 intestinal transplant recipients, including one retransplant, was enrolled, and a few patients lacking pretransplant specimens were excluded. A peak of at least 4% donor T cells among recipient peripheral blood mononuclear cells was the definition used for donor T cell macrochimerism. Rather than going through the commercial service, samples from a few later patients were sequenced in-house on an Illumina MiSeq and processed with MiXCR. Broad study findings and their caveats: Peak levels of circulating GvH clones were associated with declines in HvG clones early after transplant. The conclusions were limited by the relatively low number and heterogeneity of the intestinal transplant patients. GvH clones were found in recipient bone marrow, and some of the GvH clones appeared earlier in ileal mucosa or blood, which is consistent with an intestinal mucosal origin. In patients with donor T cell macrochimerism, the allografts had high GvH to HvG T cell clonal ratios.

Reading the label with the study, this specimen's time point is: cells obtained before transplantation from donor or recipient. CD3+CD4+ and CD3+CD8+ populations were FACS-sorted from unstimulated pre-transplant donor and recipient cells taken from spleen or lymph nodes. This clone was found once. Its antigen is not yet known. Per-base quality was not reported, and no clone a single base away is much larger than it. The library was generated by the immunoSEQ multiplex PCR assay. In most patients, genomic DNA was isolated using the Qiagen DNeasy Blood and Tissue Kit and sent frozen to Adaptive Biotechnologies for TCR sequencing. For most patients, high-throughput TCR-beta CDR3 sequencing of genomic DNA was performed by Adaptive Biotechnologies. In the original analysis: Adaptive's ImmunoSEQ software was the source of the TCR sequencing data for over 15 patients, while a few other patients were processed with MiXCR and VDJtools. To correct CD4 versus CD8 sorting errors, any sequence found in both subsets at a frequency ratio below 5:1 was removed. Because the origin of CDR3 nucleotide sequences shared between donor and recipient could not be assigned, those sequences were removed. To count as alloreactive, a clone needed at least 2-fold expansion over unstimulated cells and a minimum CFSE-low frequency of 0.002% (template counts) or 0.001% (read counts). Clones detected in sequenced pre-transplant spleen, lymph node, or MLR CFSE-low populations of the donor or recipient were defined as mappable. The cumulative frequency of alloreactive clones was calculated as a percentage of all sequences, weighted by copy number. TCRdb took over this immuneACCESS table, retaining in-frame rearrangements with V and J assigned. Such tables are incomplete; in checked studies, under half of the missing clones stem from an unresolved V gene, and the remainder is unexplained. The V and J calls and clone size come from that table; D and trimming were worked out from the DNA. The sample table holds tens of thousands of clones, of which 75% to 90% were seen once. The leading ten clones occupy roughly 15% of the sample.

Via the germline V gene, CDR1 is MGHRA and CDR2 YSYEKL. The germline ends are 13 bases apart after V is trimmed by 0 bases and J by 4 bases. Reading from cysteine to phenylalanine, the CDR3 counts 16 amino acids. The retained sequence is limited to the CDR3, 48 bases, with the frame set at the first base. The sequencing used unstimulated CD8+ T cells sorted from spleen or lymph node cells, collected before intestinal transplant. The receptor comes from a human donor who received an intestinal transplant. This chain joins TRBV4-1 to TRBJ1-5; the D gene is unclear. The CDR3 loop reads CASSQDGLRFNQPQHF. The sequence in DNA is TGCGCCAGCAGCCAAGATGGGTTACGCTTTAATCAGCCCCAGCATTTT.